Sequencing of this T cell receptor beta chain was carried out in a study of Ad26.COV2.S vaccination and SARS-CoV-2 variants. About the study: Participants got Ad26.COV2.S intramuscularly, once or twice 56 days apart.

Some clones are missing from TCRdb's copy, which holds only in-frame ones; the method was immunoSEQ multiplex PCR. Of roughly 330,000 clones listed, 85% to 90% are singletons. Findings and caveats of the study: Recipients of either vaccine or placebo displayed similar breadth of non-spike TCRs. The TCR breadth and depth analyses may have understated or missed part of the total T cell responses. Individuals receiving vaccine had higher spike-specific TCR breadth than placebo recipients did.

As for treatment: about 20 received Ad26.COV2.S at low or high dose, single or two shots; 5 received placebo; per-sample allocation not given. Following the first vaccine or placebo injection, samples were taken on day 63. Of note for this clone: Its antigen is as yet unknown.

CDR3 length: 17 amino acids. Germline values: CDR1 SGHVS, CDR2 FQNEAQ. Trimming removed 5 bases at V and 0 bases at J, with 18 bases between. This clonotype was obtained from a person between 18 and 59 years old who received the Ad26.COV2.S COVID-19 vaccine or a placebo. This chain links TRBV7-8 with TRBJ2-3; a weak D match, TRBD2 (6 bases). Here the sequenced sample was peripheral blood, taken in a trial of Ad26.COV2.S vaccine versus placebo. CDR3: CASSRGPRGTSTDTQYF. Here the CDR3 DNA reads TGTGCCAGCAGCCGAGGGCCCCGGGGGACTAGCACAGATACGCAGTATTTT.